The 5 T cell receptor beta chains reported below all come from one sample, sequenced in a study of graft-versus-host responses after intestinal transplantation. Repertoires were generated with immunoSEQ multiplex PCR, while TCRdb's copy carries only in-frame clones and drops some. The table shows 90,000 to 100,000 clones, with 86% occurring only once. This specimen consisted of PBMCs, obtained 255 days after intestinal transplant. These TCRs come from a human patient who received an intestinal transplant, so some T cells may come from the graft donor.

This chain joins TRBV28 and TRBJ1-1; no reliable D call. This CDR3 is 15 amino acids long. Germline V CDR1 and CDR2: MDHEN, SYDVKM. The V gene lost 3 bases and the J gene lost 0 bases, with 11 bases spanning the gap. Written as DNA, the CDR3 is TGTGCCAGCAGTTTCTCTGAGACCCTGAACACTGAAGCTTTCTTT. It translates to CASSFSETLNTEAFF.

The V call is TRBV28, the J call TRBJ1-5, with 10 bases aligning to TRBD1. The CDR3 consists of 16 residues. The ends lost 2 bases at V and 0 bases at J; junction bases unmatched: 1. Germline values: CDR1 MDHEN, CDR2 SYDVKM. The CDR3 here is CASSLRDRGSNQPQHF. The DNA of the CDR3 is TGTGCCAGCAGTTTAAGGGACAGGGGTAGCAATCAGCCCCAGCATTTT.

The chain employs TRBV9 and TRBJ2-3, with 7 positions matching TRBD1. This CDR3 has 16 residues. Unmatched junction bases numbered 9, after V lost 1 base and J lost 4 bases. Germline-derived CDR1 and CDR2 are SGDLS and YYNGEE. The chain's CDR3 is CASSVSTGVAADTQYF. DNA of the CDR3: TGTGCCAGCAGCGTAAGTACAGGGGTTGCGGCAGATACGCAGTATTTT.

The chain recombines TRBV5-1 with TRBJ2-7; possibly TRBD1 for D (5 bases). CDR1 is SGHRS, CDR2 YFSETQ, per germline. There are 14 residues in the CDR3. Trimming took off 1 base at V and 0 bases at J, with 8 bases between the two ends. The CDR3 DNA follows: TGCGCCAGCAGCTTGCTAGACAGCTCCTACGAGCAGTACGTC. It codes for CASSLLDSSYEQYV.

The genes are TRBV5-1 and TRBJ1-1; 9 nucleotides agree with TRBD1. With 4 bases clipped from V and 4 bases from J, the junction kept 5 bases outside the gene matches. The CDR3 loop spans 14 amino acids. Germline V gene sequence: CDR1 SGHRS, CDR2 YFSETQ. The chain's CDR3 is CASSPRTGVTEAFF. DNA for the CDR3: TGCGCCAGCAGCCCGCGGACAGGGGTCACTGAAGCTTTCTTT.